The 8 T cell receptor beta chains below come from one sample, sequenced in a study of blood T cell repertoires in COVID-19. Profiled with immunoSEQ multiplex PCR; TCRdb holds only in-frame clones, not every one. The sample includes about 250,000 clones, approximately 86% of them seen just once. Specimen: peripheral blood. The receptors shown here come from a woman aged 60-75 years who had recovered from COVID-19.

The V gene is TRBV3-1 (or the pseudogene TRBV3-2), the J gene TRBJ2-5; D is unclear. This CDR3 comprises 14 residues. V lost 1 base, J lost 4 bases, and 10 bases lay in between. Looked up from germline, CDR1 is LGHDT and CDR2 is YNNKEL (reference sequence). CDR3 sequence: CASSQVEPSETQYF. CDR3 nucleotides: TGTGCCAGCAGCCAAGTAGAGCCCTCAGAGACCCAGTACTTC.

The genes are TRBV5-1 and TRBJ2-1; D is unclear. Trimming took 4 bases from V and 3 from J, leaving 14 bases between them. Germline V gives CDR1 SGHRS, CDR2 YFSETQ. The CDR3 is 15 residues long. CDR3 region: CASSMDPTGYNEQFF. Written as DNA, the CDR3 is TGCGCCAGCAGCATGGACCCGACGGGCTACAATGAGCAGTTCTTC. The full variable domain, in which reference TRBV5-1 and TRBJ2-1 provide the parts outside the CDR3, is KAGVTQTPRYLIKTRGQQVTLSCSPISGHRSVSWYQQTPGQGLQFLFEYFSETQRNKGNFPGRFSGRQFSNSRSEMNVSTLELGDSALYLCASSMDPTGYNEQFFGPGTRLTVL.

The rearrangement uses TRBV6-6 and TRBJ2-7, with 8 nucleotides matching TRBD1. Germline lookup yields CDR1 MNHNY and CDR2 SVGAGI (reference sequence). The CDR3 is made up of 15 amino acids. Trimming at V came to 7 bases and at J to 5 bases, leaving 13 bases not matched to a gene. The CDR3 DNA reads TGTGCCAGCACAAGACCAGGGGGCATCACCCACGAGCAGTACTTC. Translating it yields CASTRPGGITHEQYF.

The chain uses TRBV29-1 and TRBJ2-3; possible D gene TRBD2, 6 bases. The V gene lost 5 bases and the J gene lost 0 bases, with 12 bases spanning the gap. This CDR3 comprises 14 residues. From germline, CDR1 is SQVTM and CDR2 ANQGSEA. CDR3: CSVFSGVSTDTQYF. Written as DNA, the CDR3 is TGCAGCGTTTTTAGCGGAGTCAGCACAGATACGCAGTATTTT.

The CDR3 loop is CASSQREVLGLLFF. DNA for the CDR3: TGCGCCAGCAGCCAAAGGGAGGTTTTAGGATTGCTGTTTTTT. This rearrangement joins TRBV4-1 to TRBJ1-4; D remains unclear. CDR3 length: 14 residues. The V gene's germline CDR1 is MGHRA and CDR2 YSYEKL. The V and J ends lost 2 bases and 14 bases respectively, with 18 bases between them.

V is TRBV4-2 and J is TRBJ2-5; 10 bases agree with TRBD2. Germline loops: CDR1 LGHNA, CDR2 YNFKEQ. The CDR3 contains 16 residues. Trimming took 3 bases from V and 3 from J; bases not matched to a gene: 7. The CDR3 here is CASSQGALAGEETQYF. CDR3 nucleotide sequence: TGTGCCAGCAGCCAGGGAGCCCTAGCGGGGGAAGAGACCCAGTACTTC.

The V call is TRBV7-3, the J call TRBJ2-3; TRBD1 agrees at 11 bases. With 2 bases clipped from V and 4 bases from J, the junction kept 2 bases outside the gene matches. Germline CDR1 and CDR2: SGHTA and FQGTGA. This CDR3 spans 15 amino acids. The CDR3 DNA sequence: TGTGCCAGCAGCTTATCGGGACAGGGGGCAGATACGCAGTATTTT. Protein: CASSLSGQGADTQYF.

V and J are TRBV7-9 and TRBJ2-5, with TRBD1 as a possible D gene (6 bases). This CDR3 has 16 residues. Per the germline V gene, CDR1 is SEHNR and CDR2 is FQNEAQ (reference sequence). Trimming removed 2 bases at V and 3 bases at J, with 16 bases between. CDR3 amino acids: CASSLYRTVAKETQYF. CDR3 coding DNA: TGTGCCAGCAGCTTATACAGGACAGTCGCTAAAGAGACCCAGTACTTC.